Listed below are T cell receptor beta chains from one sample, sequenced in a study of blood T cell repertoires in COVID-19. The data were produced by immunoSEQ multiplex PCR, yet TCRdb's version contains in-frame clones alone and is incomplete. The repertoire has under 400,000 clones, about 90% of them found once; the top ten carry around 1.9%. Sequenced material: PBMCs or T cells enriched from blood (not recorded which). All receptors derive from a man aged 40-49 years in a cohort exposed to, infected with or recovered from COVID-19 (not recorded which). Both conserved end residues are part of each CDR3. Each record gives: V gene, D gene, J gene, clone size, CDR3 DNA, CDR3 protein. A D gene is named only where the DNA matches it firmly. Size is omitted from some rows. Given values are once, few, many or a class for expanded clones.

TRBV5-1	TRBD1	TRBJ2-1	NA	TGCGCCAGCAGCTTGGGCCCGGGACAGGGCTCCTACAATGAGCAGTTCTTC	CASSLGPGQGSYNEQFF
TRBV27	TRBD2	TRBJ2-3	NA	TGTGCCAGCAGGCTAGCGGTTAGCACAGATACGCAGTATTTT	CASRLAVSTDTQYF
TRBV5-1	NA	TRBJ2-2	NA	TGCGCCAGCAGCCCCCGGGGTGGGAACACCGGGGAGCTGTTTTTT	CASSPRGGNTGELFF
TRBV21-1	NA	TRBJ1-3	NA	TGTGCCACCCGACAGGGAATGAGCTCTGGAAACACCATATATTTT	CATRQGMSSGNTIYF
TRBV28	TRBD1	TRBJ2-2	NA	TGTGCCAGCAGGGGACAGACGAACACCGGGGAGCTGTTTTTT	CASRGQTNTGELFF
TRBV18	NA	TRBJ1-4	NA	TGTGCCAGCTCCCCAGCGGGTGCAACTAATGAAAAACTGTTTTTT	CASSPAGATNEKLFF
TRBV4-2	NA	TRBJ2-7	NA	TGTGCCAGCAGCCAAGATGGACTTGGGTCCTACGAGCAGTACTTC	CASSQDGLGSYEQYF
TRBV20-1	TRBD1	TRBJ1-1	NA	TGCAGTGCTAGTATGGGACAGGGGGGAACTGAAGCTTTCTTT	CSASMGQGGTEAFF
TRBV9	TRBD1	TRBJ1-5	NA	TGTGCCAGCAGCGGGGGACAGGGGGGTAATCAGCCCCAGCATTTT	CASSGGQGGNQPQHF
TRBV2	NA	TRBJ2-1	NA	TGTGCCAGCAGTGTTGTTCGCAATGAGCAGTTCTTC	CASSVVRNEQFF
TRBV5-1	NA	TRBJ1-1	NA	TGCGCCAGCAGCTCAGGGAATCTCAACAGGGTAGGGACTGAAGCTTTCTTT	CASSSGNLNRVGTEAFF
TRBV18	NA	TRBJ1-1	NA	TGTGCCAGCTCCCCGACCACGGCCGGGATCACAGCTTTCTTT	CASSPTTAGITAFF
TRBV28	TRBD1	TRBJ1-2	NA	TGTGCCAGCAGTCCCCCGGACAGGGTGAACTATGGCTACACCTTC	CASSPPDRVNYGYTF
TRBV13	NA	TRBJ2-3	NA	TGTGCCAGCAGCTTAGAAGGGGGACCTCCAGAGTATTTT	CASSLEGGPPEYF
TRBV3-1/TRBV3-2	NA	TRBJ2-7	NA	TGTGCCAGCAGCCTCCCAGGGCCAGTGAAAACCTACGAGCAGTACTTC	CASSLPGPVKTYEQYF
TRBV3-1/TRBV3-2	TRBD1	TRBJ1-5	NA	TGTGCCAGCAGCCAAGGGCGGGGACAGGGCAATCAGCCCCAGCATTTT	CASSQGRGQGNQPQHF
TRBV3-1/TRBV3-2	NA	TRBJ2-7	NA	TGTGCCAGCGGGGGGGCGGGAGCTAGTTACGAGCAGTACTTC	CASGGAGASYEQYF
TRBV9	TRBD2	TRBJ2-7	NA	TGTGCCAGCAGTCCTCCGGGACTAGTCTACGAGCAGTACTTC	CASSPPGLVYEQYF
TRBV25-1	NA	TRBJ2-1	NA	TGTGCCAGCATTCTAGGAGGTGAGCAGTTCTTC	CASILGGEQFF
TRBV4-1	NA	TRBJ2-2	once	TGCGCCAGCAGCCCTCCCGCCGGGGAGCTGTTTTTT	CASSPPAGELFF
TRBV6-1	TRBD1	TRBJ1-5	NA	TGTGCCAGCAGTGACCGGACAGGGGGCTATCAGCCCCAGCATTTT	CASSDRTGGYQPQHF
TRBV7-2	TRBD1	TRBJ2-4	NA	TGTGCCAGCAGCTACCAAACCGGGACAGGGCAAAACATTCAGTACTTC	CASSYQTGTGQNIQYF
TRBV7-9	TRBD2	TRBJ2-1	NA	TGTGCCAGCAGCTTTGGGACTAGCGGGAGGATGGAGCAGTTCTTC	CASSFGTSGRMEQFF
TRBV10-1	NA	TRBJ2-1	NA	TGCGCCAGCAGTGAGAGGGTTGAGGGCAATGAGCAGTTCTTC	CASSERVEGNEQFF
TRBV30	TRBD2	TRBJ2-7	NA	TGTGCCTGGAGTACAGGACTAGCGGGAGTCGCCGAGCAGTACTTC	CAWSTGLAGVAEQYF